This T cell receptor (beta chain) was sequenced during a study of CD8 T cell repertoires and HIV-1 epitope variants. Across the study: Epitopes were three Gag families plus Nef HW9 and YT9. Enriched T cells were co-cultured with equal autologous T cell-negative cells.

Sequencing of TCR beta CDR3 used immunoSEQ survey depth. Here immunoSEQ multiplex PCR was the method, and the copy in TCRdb shows in-frame clones only, minus some. The data hold 4,000 to 5,500 clones, with about 70% observed a single time. On this clone: What it recognizes is unknown.

Notes on the study in general: Most of the nine antigen-specific clonotypes appeared cross-reactive to autologous or escape variants.

The germline gives CDR1 SGHDT, CDR2 YYEEEE. The CDR3 is 12 amino acids. V was cut by 1 base and J by 0 bases, with 0 bases left in between. The chain combines TRBV5-6 with TRBJ2-3; D is ambiguous. The receptor was isolated from a male donor with HIV. Sequenced sample: cultured CD8+ T cells derived from PBMCs. The CDR3 sequence: CASSLSTDTQYF. CDR3 nucleotides: TGTGCCAGCAGCTTGAGCACAGATACGCAGTATTTT.